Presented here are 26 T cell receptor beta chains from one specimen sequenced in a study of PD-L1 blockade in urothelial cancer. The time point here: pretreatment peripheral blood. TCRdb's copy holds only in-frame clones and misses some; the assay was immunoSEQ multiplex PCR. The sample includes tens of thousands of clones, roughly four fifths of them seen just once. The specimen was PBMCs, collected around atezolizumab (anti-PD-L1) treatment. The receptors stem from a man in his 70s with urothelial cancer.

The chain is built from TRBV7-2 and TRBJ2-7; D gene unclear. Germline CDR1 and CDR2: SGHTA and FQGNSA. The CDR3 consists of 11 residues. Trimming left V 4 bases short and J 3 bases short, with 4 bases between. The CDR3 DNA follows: TGTGCCAGCAGCTCCTACTACGAGCAGTACTTC. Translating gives CASSSYYEQYF.

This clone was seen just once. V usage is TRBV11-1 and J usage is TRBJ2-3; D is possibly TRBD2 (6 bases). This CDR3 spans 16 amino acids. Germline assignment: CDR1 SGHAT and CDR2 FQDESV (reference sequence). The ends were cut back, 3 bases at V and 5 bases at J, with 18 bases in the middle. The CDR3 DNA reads TGTGCCAGCAGCTTTAAATCGCGGGTGGGAGGAGATACGCAGTATTTT. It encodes CASSFKSRVGGDTQYF.

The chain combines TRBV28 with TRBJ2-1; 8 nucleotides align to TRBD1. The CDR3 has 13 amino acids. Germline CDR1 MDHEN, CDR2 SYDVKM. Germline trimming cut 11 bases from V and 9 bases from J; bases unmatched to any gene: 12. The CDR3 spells CAGSGTGTGEQFF. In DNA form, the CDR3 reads TGTGCCGGCTCCGGGACAGGTACTGGTGAGCAGTTCTTC.

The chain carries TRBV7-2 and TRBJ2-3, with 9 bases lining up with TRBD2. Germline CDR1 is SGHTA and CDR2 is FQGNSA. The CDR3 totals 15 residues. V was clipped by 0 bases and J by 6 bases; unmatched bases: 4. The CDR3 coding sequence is TGTGCCAGCAGCTTAGCAGCGGGAGGTGGGGATACGCAGTATTTT. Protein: CASSLAAGGGDTQYF.

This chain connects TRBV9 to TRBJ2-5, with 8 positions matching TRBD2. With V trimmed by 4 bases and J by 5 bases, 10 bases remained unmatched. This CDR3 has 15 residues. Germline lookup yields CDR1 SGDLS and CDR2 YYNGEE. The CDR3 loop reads CASSTGLAVDETQYF. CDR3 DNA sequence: TGTGCCAGCAGCACTGGACTAGCAGTCGACGAGACCCAGTACTTC.

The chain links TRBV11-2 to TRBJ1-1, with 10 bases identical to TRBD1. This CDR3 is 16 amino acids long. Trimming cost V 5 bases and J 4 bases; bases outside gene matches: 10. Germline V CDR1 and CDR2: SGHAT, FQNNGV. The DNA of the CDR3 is TGTGCCAGCAGCCCCATGGGGACAGGGGCTCCCACTGAAGCTTTCTTT. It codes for CASSPMGTGAPTEAFF.

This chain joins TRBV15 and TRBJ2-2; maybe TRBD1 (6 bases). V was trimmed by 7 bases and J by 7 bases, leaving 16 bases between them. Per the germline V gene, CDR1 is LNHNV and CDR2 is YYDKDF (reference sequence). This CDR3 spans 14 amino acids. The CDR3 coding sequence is TGTGCCACCAACGCCAACCTAGGGGGCGGGGAGCTGTTTTTT. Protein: CATNANLGGGELFF.

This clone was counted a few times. The CDR3, as DNA: TGCGCCAGCAGCTTTGTGGGACAGGGTTTACCTGAAGCTTTCTTT. Its translation: CASSFVGQGLPEAFF. The chain carries TRBV5-1 and TRBJ1-1; TRBD1 aligns across 9 bases. V lost 2 bases to trimming and J lost 6 bases; unmatched junction nucleotides: 8. This CDR3 is 15 amino acids long. Germline V gene data show CDR1 as SGHRS and CDR2 as YFSETQ.

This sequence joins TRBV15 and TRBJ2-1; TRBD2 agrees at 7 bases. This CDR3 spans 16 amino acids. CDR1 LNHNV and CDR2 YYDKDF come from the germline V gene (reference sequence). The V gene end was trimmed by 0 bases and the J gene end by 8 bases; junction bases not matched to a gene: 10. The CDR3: CATSRDHRGSGDEQFF. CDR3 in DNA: TGTGCCACCAGCAGAGATCACCGCGGGAGTGGAGATGAGCAGTTCTTC.

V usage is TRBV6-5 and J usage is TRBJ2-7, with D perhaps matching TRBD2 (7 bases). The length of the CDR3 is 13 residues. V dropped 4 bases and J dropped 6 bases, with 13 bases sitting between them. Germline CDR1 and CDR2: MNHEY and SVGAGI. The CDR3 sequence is CASSSGGGPEQYF. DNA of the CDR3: TGTGCCAGCAGTTCCGGCGGGGGCCCCGAGCAGTACTTC.

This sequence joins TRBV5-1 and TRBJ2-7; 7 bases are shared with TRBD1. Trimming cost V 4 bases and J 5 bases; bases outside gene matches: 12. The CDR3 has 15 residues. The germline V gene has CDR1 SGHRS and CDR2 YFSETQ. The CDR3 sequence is CASSPPTGTRNEQYF. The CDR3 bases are TGCGCCAGCAGCCCCCCGACAGGGACCAGGAACGAGCAGTACTTC.

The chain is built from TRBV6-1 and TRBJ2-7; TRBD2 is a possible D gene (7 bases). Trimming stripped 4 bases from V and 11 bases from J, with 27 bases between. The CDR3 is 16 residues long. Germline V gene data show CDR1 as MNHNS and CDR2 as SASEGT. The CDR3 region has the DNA TGTGCCAGCAGTGCATGGGGAAGGGGGGGAGGCCCTGAGGAGTACTTC. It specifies CASSAWGRGGGPEEYF.

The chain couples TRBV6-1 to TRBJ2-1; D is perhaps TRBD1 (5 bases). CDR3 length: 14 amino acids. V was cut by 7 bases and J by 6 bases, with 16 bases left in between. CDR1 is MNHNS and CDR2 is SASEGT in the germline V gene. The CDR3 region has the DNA TGTGCCAGCAAGAAGACAGTTAGTAGCAATGAGCAGTTCTTC. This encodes CASKKTVSSNEQFF.

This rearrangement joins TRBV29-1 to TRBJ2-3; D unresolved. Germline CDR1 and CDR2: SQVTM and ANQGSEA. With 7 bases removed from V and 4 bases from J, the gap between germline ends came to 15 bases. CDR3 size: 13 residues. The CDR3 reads CSAEASSPDTQYF. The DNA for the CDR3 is TGCAGCGCTGAGGCCTCCTCGCCAGATACGCAGTATTTT.

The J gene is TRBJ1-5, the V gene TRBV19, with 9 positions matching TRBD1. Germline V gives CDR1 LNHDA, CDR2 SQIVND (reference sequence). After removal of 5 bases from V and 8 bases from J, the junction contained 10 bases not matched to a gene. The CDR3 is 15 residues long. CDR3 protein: CASSVWDREYEPQHF. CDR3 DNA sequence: TGTGCCAGTAGTGTGTGGGACAGGGAATATGAGCCCCAGCATTTT.

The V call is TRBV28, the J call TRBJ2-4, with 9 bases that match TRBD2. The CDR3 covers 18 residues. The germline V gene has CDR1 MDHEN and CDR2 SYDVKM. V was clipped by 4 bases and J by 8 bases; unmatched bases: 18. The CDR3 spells CASSSDWREGRGIDIQYF. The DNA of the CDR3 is TGTGCCAGCAGTTCAGATTGGCGGGAGGGCCGAGGAATTGACATTCAGTACTTC.

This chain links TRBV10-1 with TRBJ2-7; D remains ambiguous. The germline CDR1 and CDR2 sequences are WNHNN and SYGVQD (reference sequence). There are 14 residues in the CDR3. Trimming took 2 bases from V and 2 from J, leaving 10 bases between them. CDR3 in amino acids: CASSETSPPYEQYF. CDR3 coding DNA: TGCGCCAGCAGTGAGACATCCCCACCCTACGAGCAGTACTTC.

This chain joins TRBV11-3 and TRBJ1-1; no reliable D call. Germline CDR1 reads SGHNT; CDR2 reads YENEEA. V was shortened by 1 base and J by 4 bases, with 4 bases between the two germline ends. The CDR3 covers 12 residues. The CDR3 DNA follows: TGTGCCAGCAGCTTAGGGCCCACTGAAGCTTTCTTT. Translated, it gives CASSLGPTEAFF.

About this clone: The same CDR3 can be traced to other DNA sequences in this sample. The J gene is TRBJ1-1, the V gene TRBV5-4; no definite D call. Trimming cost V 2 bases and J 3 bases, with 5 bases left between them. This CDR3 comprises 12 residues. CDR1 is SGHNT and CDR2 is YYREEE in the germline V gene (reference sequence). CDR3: CASSLGDTEAFF. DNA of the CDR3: TGTGCCAGCAGCTTAGGAGACACTGAAGCTTTCTTT.

The CDR3 sequence is CASSLGAGNTIYF. Written as DNA, the CDR3 is TGTGCCAGCAGCCTCGGAGCGGGAAACACCATATATTTT. J is TRBJ1-3 and V is TRBV11-1; D is undetermined. The CDR3 runs to 13 residues. Germline-derived CDR1 and CDR2 are SGHAT and FQDESV (reference sequence). Trimming removed 5 bases from V and 4 bases from J, with 9 bases in between.

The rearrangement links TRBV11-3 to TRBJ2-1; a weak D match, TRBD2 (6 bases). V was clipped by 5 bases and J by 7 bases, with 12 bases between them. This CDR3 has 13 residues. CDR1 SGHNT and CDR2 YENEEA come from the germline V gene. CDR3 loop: CASSRERRNEQFF. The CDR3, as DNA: TGTGCCAGCAGCCGGGAGAGGAGAAATGAGCAGTTCTTC.

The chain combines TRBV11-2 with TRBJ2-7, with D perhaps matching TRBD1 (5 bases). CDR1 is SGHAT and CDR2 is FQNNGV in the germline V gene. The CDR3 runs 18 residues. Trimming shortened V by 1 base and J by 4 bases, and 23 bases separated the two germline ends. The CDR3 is CASSLATPTRTFPYEQYF. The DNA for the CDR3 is TGTGCCAGCAGCTTAGCAACACCCACTCGGACATTTCCATACGAGCAGTACTTC.

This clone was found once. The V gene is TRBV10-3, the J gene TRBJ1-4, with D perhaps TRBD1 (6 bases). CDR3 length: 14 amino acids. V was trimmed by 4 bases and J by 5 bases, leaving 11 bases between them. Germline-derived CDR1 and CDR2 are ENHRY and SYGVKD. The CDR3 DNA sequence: TGTGCCATCAGTGGGGCAGGGGCAAATGAAAAACTGTTTTTT. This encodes CAISGAGANEKLFF.

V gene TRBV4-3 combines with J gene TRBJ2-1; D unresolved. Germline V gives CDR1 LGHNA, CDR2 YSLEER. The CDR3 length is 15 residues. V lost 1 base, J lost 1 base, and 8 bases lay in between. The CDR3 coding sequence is TGCGCCAGCAGCCAAGCCGGGTCATCCTACAATGAGCAGTTCTTC. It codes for CASSQAGSSYNEQFF.

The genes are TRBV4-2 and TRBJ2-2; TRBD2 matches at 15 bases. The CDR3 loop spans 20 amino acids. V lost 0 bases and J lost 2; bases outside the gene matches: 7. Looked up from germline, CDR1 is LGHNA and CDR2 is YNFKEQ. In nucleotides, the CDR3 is TGTGCCAGCAGCCAAGAACCCCGGACTAGCGGGAGGGCCAACACCGGGGAGCTGTTTTTT. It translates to CASSQEPRTSGRANTGELFF.

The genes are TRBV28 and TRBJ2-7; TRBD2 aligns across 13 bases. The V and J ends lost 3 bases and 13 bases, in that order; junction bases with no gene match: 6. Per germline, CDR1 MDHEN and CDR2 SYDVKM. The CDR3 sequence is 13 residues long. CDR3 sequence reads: CASSFGLAGALYF. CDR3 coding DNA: TGTGCCAGCAGTTTCGGACTAGCGGGAGCCCTCTACTTC.